These T cell receptor beta chains were read from a single sample in a study of blood T cell repertoires in COVID-19. Clones were read by immunoSEQ multiplex PCR, and TCRdb kept only the in-frame ones, dropping some. The sample includes under 200,000 clones, 79% of them seen just once. Sequencing was carried out using peripheral blood. The origin of the receptors is a woman aged 55-69 years with COVID-19, enrolled during active disease. The CDR3 runs from the conserved cysteine through the conserved F or W. D genes are given only for firm matches. Size values are once, few and many counts, or a class for expanded clones, and some rows have none.

D gene	V gene	J gene	clone size	CDR3 DNA	CDR3 protein
NA	TRBV28	TRBJ2-7	NA	TGTGCCAGCAGTTCAACCGGGACTCGTGCCTCGTTGTACTTC	CASSSTGTRASLYF
TRBD1	TRBV9	TRBJ1-2	NA	TGTGCCAGCAGCGTAGAAGACAGGGGTAACTATGGCTACACCTTC	CASSVEDRGNYGYTF
TRBD1	TRBV9	TRBJ1-2	NA	TGTGCCAGCAGCGAGACAGGGGACCGGGGGGGCTACACCTTC	CASSETGDRGGYTF
NA	TRBV16	TRBJ1-2	NA	TGTGCCAGCAGCCCCTCGGGAAACTATGGCTACACCTTC	CASSPSGNYGYTF
NA	TRBV14	TRBJ2-2	NA	TGTGCCAGCAGCCAAGATCAGGGGTCCCCCGGGGAGCTGTTTTTT	CASSQDQGSPGELFF
NA	TRBV11-2	TRBJ2-3	NA	TGTGCCAGCAGCTTGTCCCTGAGTAGTGATACGCAGTATTTT	CASSLSLSSDTQYF
NA	TRBV4-1	TRBJ1-6	NA	TGCGCCAGCAGCCAAGAATTAGTCCCGTCGATTTCACCCCTCCACTTT	CASSQELVPSISPLHF
NA	TRBV11-3	TRBJ2-5	NA	TGTGCCAGCAGTAGGGGCAGCTCTATCCGAGAGACCCAGTACTTC	CASSRGSSIRETQYF
NA	TRBV7-6	TRBJ2-2	once	TGTGCCAGCACCGCCCTTCAGGGCGAAACCGGGGAGCTGTTTTTT	CASTALQGETGELFF
TRBD1	TRBV4-1	TRBJ1-6	NA	TGCGCCAGCAGCCAAAGCCAGGGGGTTGGGTCACCCCTCCACTTT	CASSQSQGVGSPLHF
TRBD1	TRBV27	TRBJ1-4	few	TGTGCCAGCAAGGGGGCCGGGGAAAAACTGTTTTTT	CASKGAGEKLFF
TRBD1	TRBV2	TRBJ1-5	NA	TGTGCCGGGGGGACAGGGCCGAAGCAGCCCCAGCATTTT	CAGGTGPKQPQHF
TRBD1	TRBV5-1	TRBJ1-4	NA	TGCGCCAGCAGCTTGGGGGACAGGGGGCTGCAGGAAAAACTGTTTTTT	CASSLGDRGLQEKLFF
NA	TRBV5-3	TRBJ1-2	few	TGTGCCAGAAGCTTGCTAGGGGAGGAACGGTATGGCTACACCTTC	CARSLLGEERYGYTF
TRBD2	TRBV4-3	TRBJ2-1	many	TGCGCCAGCAGCGCGGGGAGCGGGAGCTACAATGAGCAGTTCTTC	CASSAGSGSYNEQFF
NA	TRBV5-6	TRBJ1-1	NA	TGTGCCAGCAGTCAAGGGAGTCCGACTAACACTGAAGCTTTCTTT	CASSQGSPTNTEAFF
NA	TRBV14	TRBJ2-3	NA	TGTGCCAGCAGCCAAGCGACTAGTTTCACAGATACGCAGTATTTT	CASSQATSFTDTQYF
NA	TRBV14	TRBJ2-7	few	TGTGCCAGCAGCCGCCAACCCCTATACGAGCAGTACTTC	CASSRQPLYEQYF
NA	TRBV6-6	TRBJ1-1	NA	TGTGCCAGCACCCCGGGGGAACGCACTGAAGCTTTCTTT	CASTPGERTEAFF
NA	TRBV27	TRBJ2-1	NA	TGTGCCAGCCACCCGCTGGGTCTAGCAGGTCGTGGTAGTGAGCAGTTCTTC	CASHPLGLAGRGSEQFF
TRBD1	TRBV7-3	TRBJ2-1	NA	TGTGCCAGCAGCCGACCGGGACAGCCCTTCAATGAGCAGTTCTTC	CASSRPGQPFNEQFF
NA	TRBV29-1	TRBJ1-1	NA	TGCAGCGTCGGGGTTTATAGCACTGAAGCTTTCTTT	CSVGVYSTEAFF
NA	TRBV28	TRBJ1-1	NA	TGTGCCAGCATTATTTCGACTGAAGCTTTCTTT	CASIISTEAFF
TRBD2	TRBV5-6	TRBJ2-5	NA	TGTGCCAGCAGCAAACTAGCGGGGGGTCAAGAGACCCAGTACTTC	CASSKLAGGQETQYF
TRBD1	TRBV5-6	TRBJ1-1	NA	TGTGCCAGCAGCTTGGCCGCCGGACAGGGGGCTCTAAAAGCTTTCTTT	CASSLAAGQGALKAFF
NA	TRBV7-3	TRBJ2-3	NA	TGTGCCAGCAGCTTAGACGGAGGAGTGGCAGATACGCAGTATTTT	CASSLDGGVADTQYF
NA	TRBV3-1/TRBV3-2	TRBJ2-7	NA	TGTGCCAGCAGCCGCCGTAGGGGGAGTAATTACGAGCAGTACTTC	CASSRRRGSNYEQYF
TRBD2	TRBV10-3	TRBJ2-3	NA	TGTGCCATCGGAGGACTAGCGGGTGATACGCAGTATTTT	CAIGGLAGDTQYF
NA	TRBV5-6	TRBJ1-2	NA	TGTGCCAGCAGCTCGCGGGGGAAATTCTATGGCTACACCTTC	CASSSRGKFYGYTF
NA	TRBV11-3	TRBJ2-2	NA	TGTGCCAGCAGCTTAGTATCCGGACAATACACCGGGGAGCTGTTTTTT	CASSLVSGQYTGELFF
TRBD1	TRBV19	TRBJ1-1	NA	TGTGCCAGTACCCCCACAGGGGGTGGCGCTGAAGCTTTCTTT	CASTPTGGGAEAFF
TRBD1	TRBV7-7	TRBJ2-5	NA	TGTGCTAGCAGCTCAACAGGGGTGGGCGAGACCCAGTACTTC	CASSSTGVGETQYF
TRBD2	TRBV9	TRBJ2-1	NA	TGTGCCAGCAGCGTAGGAAGCGGGAGGGCCGGTGAGCAGTTCTTC	CASSVGSGRAGEQFF
TRBD2	TRBV5-1	TRBJ2-2	NA	TGCGCCAGCAGCTCCGGACTAGCGGGGACCGGGGAGCTGTTTTTT	CASSSGLAGTGELFF
NA	TRBV10-3	TRBJ2-7	NA	TGTGCCATCAGTGAACAGCCCTACGAGCAGTACTTC	CAISEQPYEQYF
NA	TRBV29-1	TRBJ2-3	few	TGCAGCCTCATACGAGGAGATACGCAGTATTTT	CSLIRGDTQYF
TRBD2	TRBV15	TRBJ2-6	NA	TGTGCCACCGAAGAGGGGGTAGGTCTAGCGGGAGTTGCTGGGGCCAACGTCCTGACTTTC	CATEEGVGLAGVAGANVLTF
TRBD1	TRBV28	TRBJ1-5	NA	TGTGCCAGCAGTCCCCCCGGACAGGGGGCAGTTCAGCCCCAGCATTTT	CASSPPGQGAVQPQHF
NA	TRBV2	TRBJ1-2	once	TGTGCCAGTGTACAGGAGAACTATGGCTACACCTTC	CASVQENYGYTF
NA	TRBV7-2	TRBJ2-2	NA	TGTGCCAGCAGCTCTTTCGGGACTCGCACCGGGGAGCTGTTTTTT	CASSSFGTRTGELFF
TRBD1	TRBV27	TRBJ1-4	NA	TGTGCCAGCAGTTTAACCTACGAGACAGGGAAATTTGGCGAAAAACTGTTTTTT	CASSLTYETGKFGEKLFF
TRBD1	TRBV5-1	TRBJ2-4	NA	TGCGCCAGCAGCTTGGGCAAAGGGGACAGGGCCCAAAACATTCAGTACTTC	CASSLGKGDRAQNIQYF
TRBD2	TRBV2	TRBJ2-5	few	TGTGCCAGCTCCTCCCCAGGGAGCGGGGGTCAAGAGACCCAGTACTTC	CASSSPGSGGQETQYF